Given below is one TCR beta chain in context. The antigen is not known. Healthy bone marrow donors supplied every sample. A multiplex PCR was run with 60 Vbeta primers and 13 Jbeta primers. Clones were read by immunoSEQ multiplex PCR, and TCRdb kept only the in-frame ones, dropping some. The sample holds 180,000 or so clones. Germline V gives CDR1 MGHRA, CDR2 YSYEKL. V trimming: 1 base; J trimming: 3 bases; junction bases outside the gene matches: 5. CDR3 size: 16 residues. This specimen comes from a study of cytomegalovirus exposure and HLA in healthy donors. Study-level results: The listing of 150 to 200 TCR beta chains classed them as cytomegalovirus-associated. A later analysis reported that several of the most significant clusters appeared to be linked to common viral pathogens, among them Epstein-Barr virus.

Sequencing input: PBMCs. The chain combines TRBV4-1 with TRBJ2-1; 8 positions match TRBD2. The TCR was taken from a boy under 18 in good health and CMV-seronegative. For the CDR3, the DNA is TGCGCCAGCAGCCAAGTTGGGCTAGCGGGCTACAATGAGCAGTTCTTC. Encoded protein: CASSQVGLAGYNEQFF.